This paragraph covers one T cell receptor (beta chain) sequence. Its antigen remains unidentified. CDR1 and CDR2 from the germline V gene are KGHSH and LQKENI. The CDR3 has 13 residues. V was shortened by 5 bases and J by 4 bases, with 9 bases between the two germline ends. Some clones are missing from TCRdb's copy, which holds only in-frame ones; the method was immunoSEQ multiplex PCR. This table has 2 million to 2.5 million clones, around 95% appearing once. CD4+ cells underwent separation, giving CD45RA+ naive and CD45RA-negative memory subsets. The data were taken from a study of shared clonotypes between healthy human individuals. Findings and limits, study-wide: Donors were few, which limited the genetic and exposure-history diversity represented.

The chain couples TRBV18 to TRBJ2-1, with unresolved D. The sequenced material came from naive CD4+ T cells sorted from blood. Sample subset: CD45RA+ positively selected. The sequence came from a man aged 18 to 29 in good health. CDR3 sequence reads: CASSKPEYNEQFF. In DNA form, the CDR3 reads TGTGCCAGCTCAAAACCAGAATACAATGAGCAGTTCTTC.